The 3 T cell receptor beta chains below were found in one sample sequenced in a study of beta chain features in type 1 diabetes. Every bit of the isolated RNA underwent reverse transcription, so sequencing read expressed TCRB transcripts. Assay: immunoSEQ multiplex PCR; the TCRdb copy retains only in-frame clones and omits some. This table has approximately 250,000 clones, 9% to 10% appearing once. Specimen: naive CD4+ T cells from blood. These receptor sequences come from a woman aged 18 to 35 in good health.

This chain joins TRBV4-1 and TRBJ1-1; D might be TRBD1 (5 bases). Germline lookup yields CDR1 MGHRA and CDR2 YSYEKL. V gave up 1 base and J gave up 6 bases, with 15 bases separating them. CDR3 size: 15 residues. CDR3 nucleotide sequence: TGCGCCAGCAGCCAAGTCCCTTGGGGGGTCTCTGAAGCTTTCTTT. Amino acids: CASSQVPWGVSEAFF.

The J gene is TRBJ2-1, the V gene TRBV5-4; D may be TRBD1 (5 bases). Germline V gives CDR1 SGHNT, CDR2 YYREEE (reference sequence). The CDR3 contains 16 residues. V gave up 1 base and J gave up 5 bases, with 16 bases separating them. The CDR3 loop is CASSLRGRPRNNEQFF. CDR3 nucleotides: TGTGCCAGCAGCTTGAGGGGCAGGCCCCGAAACAATGAGCAGTTCTTC.

In this sample, this clone turned up a few times. The V call is TRBV5-1, the J call TRBJ2-5; the D gene is possibly TRBD2 (7 bases). Germline CDR1 is SGHRS and CDR2 is YFSETQ. V lost 4 bases to trimming and J lost 5 bases, with 18 bases between them. The CDR3 runs to 15 residues. CDR3 in amino acids: CASSGGALGTETQYF. The CDR3 nucleotides are TGCGCCAGCAGCGGGGGGGCTCTCGGGACCGAGACCCAGTACTTC. Combining the CDR3 with reference TRBV5-1 and TRBJ2-5 gives the whole variable domain KAGVTQTPRYLIKTRGQQVTLSCSPISGHRSVSWYQQTPGQGLQFLFEYFSETQRNKGNFPGRFSGRQFSNSRSEMNVSTLELGDSALYLCASSGGALGTETQYFGPGTRLLVL.